The source of this T cell receptor (beta chain) is a study of cytomegalovirus exposure and HLA in healthy donors. Study results and limitations: In a later analysis, V- and J-gene trimming of beta chains associated with a DCLRE1C missense variant, replicated independently. HLA allele associations emerged for around 15,000 TCR beta sequences in a later analysis, at 0.05 false discovery rate.

With regard to this clone: Its antigen is not identified.

The CDR3 is 13 residues long. Per the germline V gene, CDR1 is MNHEY and CDR2 is SVGAGI. The V and J ends lost 4 bases and 6 bases, in that order; junction bases with no gene match: 3. PCR amplification relied on 60 Vbeta primers (plus 13 Jbeta primers). Generated by immunoSEQ multiplex PCR, the TCRdb table keeps only in-frame clones and is missing some. The sample gives about 150,000 clones, approximately 81% of which show up once; about 2.5% is in the top ten. The origin of this receptor is a man under 40 in good health and CMV-seropositive. This rearrangement joins TRBV6-5 to TRBJ1-5; TRBD1 aligns across 7 bases. Sequencing was performed on PBMCs. The CDR3 here is CASSSQGPQPQHF. The CDR3 nucleotides read TGTGCCAGCAGTTCACAGGGGCCTCAGCCCCAGCATTTT.